The 29 T cell receptor beta chains below come from one sample, sequenced in a study of EBV T-cell therapy then PD-1 blockade in nasopharyngeal carcinoma. The treatment: AdE1-LMPpoly-expanded autologous EBV-specific T-cell therapy followed by anti-PD-1 nivolumab. Their specific antigens are unknown. Data came from immunoSEQ multiplex PCR; TCRdb stores just in-frame clones and leaves some out. Among 20,000 or so clones, approximately 84% were seen once, and the ten largest hold around 30%. The material was CD8+ T cells from blood, obtained around day 60 from a patient whose treatment included autologous EBV-specific T cells and nivolumab. Every receptor here comes from a man aged 35 to 55 with nasopharyngeal carcinoma.

V is TRBV9 and J is TRBJ1-2, with TRBD1 as a possible D gene (5 bases). The CDR3 extends over 14 amino acids. In germline, CDR1 is SGDLS, CDR2 YYNGEE. Between the trimmed V and J ends, which lost 5 bases and 7 bases, there was a span of 18 bases. For the CDR3, the DNA is TGTGCCAGCAGAGAACGGGACGGCATCGCTGGCTACACCTTC. Encoded protein: CASRERDGIAGYTF. Supplemented by reference TRBV9 and TRBJ1-2, the full variable domain reads DSGVTQTPKHLITATGQRVTLRCSPRSGDLSVYWYQQSLDQGLQFLIQYYNGEERAKGNILERFSAQQFPDLHSELNLSSLELGDSALYFCASRERDGIAGYTFGSGTRLTVV.

This clone occurred once. The chain combines TRBV2 with TRBJ1-5; D not resolved. The CDR3 is 14 amino acids. V was pared by 8 bases and J by 1 base, with 12 bases between. The V gene's germline CDR1 is SNHLY and CDR2 FYNNEI. The CDR3 DNA reads TGTGCCAGCGGGATCTCAGGCAGCAATCAGCCCCAGCATTTT. This translates into CASGISGSNQPQHF.

The rearrangement joins TRBV7-9 to TRBJ2-7; maybe TRBD1 (5 bases). V gave up 6 bases and J gave up 0 bases, with 18 bases separating them. Germline V gene data show CDR1 as SEHNR and CDR2 as FQNEAQ (reference sequence). The CDR3 spans 16 residues. Here the CDR3 DNA reads TGTGCCAGCAGTCCAAGGGAAGGGGCTAGCTCCTACGAGCAGTACTTC. Translated: CASSPREGASSYEQYF.

This clone appeared a single time. The V gene is TRBV5-1, the J gene TRBJ2-7, with TRBD2 matching 11 bases. The CDR3 is 15 residues long. The V and J ends lost 6 bases and 5 bases, in that order; junction bases with no gene match: 10. CDR1 SGHRS and CDR2 YFSETQ come from the germline V gene. The CDR3 loop reads CASTVIAGGRNEQYF. The CDR3 DNA reads as TGCGCCAGCACGGTGATAGCGGGGGGGCGGAACGAGCAGTACTTC.

The chain links TRBV28 to TRBJ2-3, with a tentative D call TRBD2 (6 bases). The CDR3 totals 15 residues. The V gene lost 4 bases and the J gene lost 2 bases, with 13 bases spanning the gap. Germline loops: CDR1 MDHEN, CDR2 SYDVKM. For the CDR3, the DNA is TGTGCCAGCAGTTGGGGGGAAGGGACCACAGATACGCAGTATTTT. It encodes CASSWGEGTTDTQYF. Supplemented by reference TRBV28 and TRBJ2-3, the full variable domain reads DVKVTQSSRYLVKRTGEKVFLECVQDMDHENMFWYRQDPGLGLRLIYFSYDVKMKEKGDIPEGYSVSREKKERFSLILESASTNQTSMYLCASSWGEGTTDTQYFGPGTRLTVL.

About this clone: The junction differs from germline at one of its ends, possibly a read error. This chain connects TRBV24-1 to TRBJ2-7; D call uncertain. Germline V gene sequence: CDR1 KGHDR, CDR2 SFDVKD. This CDR3 has 13 residues. CDR3 residues: CAASQSIGNEQYF. The CDR3 nucleotides are TGTGCCGCCAGCCAATCAATAGGGAACGAGCAGTACTTC.

This sequence joins TRBV4-3 and TRBJ1-2; 7 nucleotides match TRBD1. CDR1 and CDR2 (germline): LGHNA, YSLEER. V was pared by 0 bases and J by 4 bases, with 8 bases of the junction left unmatched. The CDR3 loop spans 16 amino acids. DNA for the CDR3: TGCGCCAGCAGCCAAGATACCGGGACAGATATCTATGGCTACACCTTC. Residues: CASSQDTGTDIYGYTF.

The gene calls are TRBV27 and TRBJ1-2; 7 bases align to TRBD1. The CDR3 has 14 amino acids. V lost 0 bases and J lost 5; bases outside the gene matches: 3. Germline values: CDR1 MNHEY, CDR2 SMNVEV (reference sequence). CDR3 in amino acids: CASSLSPGQYGYTF. CDR3 sequence (DNA): TGTGCCAGCAGTTTATCTCCGGGACAGTATGGCTACACCTTC.

The gene calls are TRBV6-2 or TRBV6-3 and TRBJ1-2, with D hard to call. This CDR3 spans 13 amino acids. The ends were cut back, 0 bases at V and 6 bases at J, with 8 bases in the middle. Germline CDR1 reads MNHEY; CDR2 reads SVGEGT. DNA of the CDR3: TGTGCCAGCAGTTACTCGTTCGGGGATGGCTACACCTTC. This encodes CASSYSFGDGYTF.

V gene TRBV6-5 combines with J gene TRBJ2-7; maybe TRBD2 (6 bases). The V and J ends lost 2 bases and 4 bases respectively, with 9 bases between them. CDR3 size: 13 residues. The germline V gene has CDR1 MNHEY and CDR2 SVGAGI. The CDR3 DNA is TGTGCCAGCAGTTACGCCCGGGGGTACGAGCAGTACTTC. Its protein is CASSYARGYEQYF.

This chain joins TRBV27 and TRBJ1-1; perhaps TRBD1 as D (6 bases). The CDR3 contains 18 residues. The germline V gene has CDR1 MNHEY and CDR2 SMNVEV (reference sequence). Trimming stripped 3 bases from V and 1 base from J, with 21 bases between. CDR3 sequence reads: CASSFTSGVLGGNTEAFF. For the CDR3, the DNA is TGTGCCAGCAGTTTCACCTCCGGGGTCCTAGGGGGGAACACTGAAGCTTTCTTT.

This clone was counted only a few times. This chain joins TRBV7-9 and TRBJ1-2; D might be TRBD1 (5 bases). Germline CDR1 is SEHNR and CDR2 is FQNEAQ (reference sequence). This CDR3 is 15 amino acids long. Trimming stripped 1 base from V and 3 bases from J, with 12 bases between. CDR3 nucleotides: TGTGCCAGCAGCTTAGGGGGCCGACCACACTATGGCTACACCTTC. Translation gives CASSLGGRPHYGYTF.

V usage is TRBV7-9 and J usage is TRBJ2-7; D is uncertain. CDR1 and CDR2 from the germline V gene are SEHNR and FQNEAQ (reference sequence). The CDR3 is 13 amino acids. The V and J ends lost 8 bases and 1 base respectively, with 12 bases between them. CDR3 amino acids: CASGPELSYEQYF. DNA for the CDR3: TGTGCCAGCGGTCCGGAGCTATCCTACGAGCAGTACTTC.

V gene TRBV29-1 combines with J gene TRBJ2-1; 8 bases align to TRBD1. Germline CDR1 SQVTM, CDR2 ANQGSEA. The J segment lost 8 bases and the V segment lost 4 bases, leaving 7 bases of the junction unmatched. This CDR3 comprises 13 residues. The CDR3 here is CSVAGGGIHEQFF. CDR3 DNA: TGCAGCGTTGCAGGGGGCGGAATCCATGAGCAGTTCTTC.

The chain couples TRBV6-4 to TRBJ2-1; 10 nucleotides align to TRBD2. CDR1 is MRHNA, CDR2 SNTAGT, per germline. CDR3 size: 16 residues. The junction had 6 bases not matched to a gene; V was cut back by 2 bases and J by 5 bases. The CDR3 region is CASSDLASGGHNEQFF. CDR3 bases: TGTGCCAGCAGTGACCTTGCTAGCGGGGGCCACAATGAGCAGTTCTTC.

In nucleotides, the CDR3 is TGTGCCAGCAGCCCATCGGGTAGGGGGCGAAGCTCCTACAATGAGCAGTTCTTC. Translated: CASSPSGRGRSSYNEQFF. The chain joins TRBV7-3 to TRBJ2-1; 7 bases match TRBD1. Trimming took 5 bases from V and 0 from J; bases not matched to a gene: 13. Germline CDR1 SGHTA, CDR2 FQGTGA. The CDR3 runs to 18 residues.

The V gene is TRBV9, the J gene TRBJ2-1, with D possibly being TRBD2 (5 bases). The germline V gene encodes CDR1 SGDLS and CDR2 YYNGEE. The length of the CDR3 is 14 residues. V dropped 4 bases and J dropped 7 bases, with 15 bases sitting between them. The CDR3 DNA follows: TGTGCCAGCAGCCCACTCGGGGATGAGAATGAGCAGTTCTTC. Protein sequence: CASSPLGDENEQFF.

This clone was seen once. The V and J genes are TRBV4-2 and TRBJ1-2; 9 bases align to TRBD1. Germline values: CDR1 LGHNA, CDR2 YNFKEQ. J lost 0 bases, V lost 5 bases, and 7 bases had no gene match. The CDR3 totals 16 residues. CDR3 region: CASSFRTGVANYGYTF. The CDR3 coding sequence is TGTGCCAGCAGCTTCCGGACAGGGGTAGCTAACTATGGCTACACCTTC.

The V call is TRBV12-3 or TRBV12-4, the J call TRBJ2-2; no definite D call. CDR3 length: 12 amino acids. V was cut by 5 bases and J by 9 bases, with 10 bases left in between. The CDR3 here is CASSPTPRELFF. CDR3 coding DNA: TGTGCCAGCAGTCCAACACCGCGGGAGCTGTTTTTT.

The chain uses TRBV7-9 and TRBJ2-7, with D perhaps matching TRBD1 (6 bases). The CDR3 contains 14 residues. Trimming removed 5 bases from V and 4 bases from J, with 15 bases in between. Germline V CDR1 and CDR2: SEHNR, FQNEAQ (reference sequence). The CDR3 coding sequence is TGTGCCAGCAGCACACTGGACAGTCTATACGAGCAGTACTTC. It specifies CASSTLDSLYEQYF.

The chain combines TRBV27 with TRBJ1-1; no clear D. Germline lookup yields CDR1 MNHEY and CDR2 SMNVEV (reference sequence). CDR3 size: 14 residues. V lost 0 bases to trimming and J lost 2 bases, with 7 bases between them. CDR3 nucleotides: TGTGCCAGCAGTTTATCCACGGGTAACACTGAAGCTTTCTTT. This gives the protein CASSLSTGNTEAFF.

This clone was counted a few times. The J gene is TRBJ2-7, the V gene TRBV7-9; D perhaps matches TRBD1 (6 bases). V shed 4 bases and J shed 2 bases, with 15 bases lying between them. The CDR3 covers 15 residues. The germline gives CDR1 SEHNR, CDR2 FQNEAQ (reference sequence). CDR3 nucleotides: TGTGCCAGCAGCTCCCGAATCCGACAGGCCTACGAGCAGTACTTC. Its translation: CASSSRIRQAYEQYF.

By frequency in the sample, this clone is medium-sized (0.01 to 0.1%). The chain employs TRBV4-3 and TRBJ1-2, with D unclear. The germline V and J ends were trimmed by 4 bases and 6 bases, with 12 bases remaining between them. Germline assignment: CDR1 LGHNA and CDR2 YSLEER. The length of the CDR3 is 13 residues. The CDR3 sequence: CASSRGWIDGYTF. The CDR3 region has the DNA TGCGCCAGCAGCCGAGGATGGATCGATGGCTACACCTTC.

The chain links TRBV27 to TRBJ2-7; TRBD1 aligns across 9 bases. Germline-derived CDR1 and CDR2 are MNHEY and SMNVEV (reference sequence). J gave up 4 bases and V 5 bases, and 3 bases lay outside the gene matches. The CDR3 totals 13 residues. CDR3 nucleotides: TGTGCCAGCAGTCCGGGACAGGGATACGAGCAGTACTTC. It yields the protein CASSPGQGYEQYF.

The chain couples TRBV5-1 to TRBJ2-1; 9 nucleotides align to TRBD2. This CDR3 has 15 residues. V lost 0 bases to trimming and J lost 3 bases; unmatched junction nucleotides: 1. The germline CDR1 and CDR2 sequences are SGHRS and YFSETQ. In DNA, the CDR3 is TGCGCCAGCAGCTTGGGTAGCGGGGGCTACAATGAGCAGTTCTTC. The encoded protein is CASSLGSGGYNEQFF. The variable domain in full, completed from reference TRBV5-1 and TRBJ2-1, reads KAGVTQTPRYLIKTRGQQVTLSCSPISGHRSVSWYQQTPGQGLQFLFEYFSETQRNKGNFPGRFSGRQFSNSRSEMNVSTLELGDSALYLCASSLGSGGYNEQFFGPGTRLTVL.

In the case of this clone: Other DNA sequences in the same sample also yield this CDR3. The chain has TRBV19 and TRBJ2-5; D is unclear. Germline CDR1 and CDR2: LNHDA and SQIVND (reference sequence). The CDR3 runs 11 residues. V was cut by 3 bases and J by 1 base, with 0 bases left in between. The chain's CDR3 is CASSIQETQYF. The CDR3 nucleotides read TGTGCCAGTAGTATCCAAGAGACCCAGTACTTC. Using reference TRBV19 and TRBJ2-5 for the parts outside the CDR3, the full variable domain is DGGITQSPKYLFRKEGQNVTLSCEQNLNHDAMYWYRQDPGQGLRLIYYSQIVNDFQKGDIAEGYSVSREKKESFPLTVTSAQKNPTAFYLCASSIQETQYFGPGTRLLVL.

V gene TRBV12-3 or TRBV12-4 combines with J gene TRBJ1-2, with 7 bases that match TRBD1. CDR3 length equals 12 residues. V lost 5 bases, J lost 8 bases, and 5 bases stayed unmatched. The CDR3 spells CASSGNRGGYTF. The DNA for the CDR3 is TGTGCCAGCAGTGGGAACAGGGGCGGCTACACCTTC.

The chain joins TRBV5-1 to TRBJ2-2; no definite D call. The CDR3 covers 12 residues. With 5 bases removed from V and 4 bases from J, the gap between germline ends came to 6 bases. The germline V gene encodes CDR1 SGHRS and CDR2 YFSETQ. CDR3 bases: TGCGCCAGCAGGGAGAGCACCGGGGAGCTGTTTTTT. Protein: CASRESTGELFF.

This clone was seen a handful of times. The V call is TRBV5-1, the J call TRBJ1-2; D is uncertain. Germline CDR1 and CDR2: SGHRS and YFSETQ. Trimming shortened V by 0 bases and J by 0 bases, and 9 bases separated the two germline ends. The CDR3 has 15 amino acids. The CDR3 reads CASSLEAFANYGYTF. The CDR3 region has the DNA TGCGCCAGCAGCTTGGAGGCATTTGCTAACTATGGCTACACCTTC.